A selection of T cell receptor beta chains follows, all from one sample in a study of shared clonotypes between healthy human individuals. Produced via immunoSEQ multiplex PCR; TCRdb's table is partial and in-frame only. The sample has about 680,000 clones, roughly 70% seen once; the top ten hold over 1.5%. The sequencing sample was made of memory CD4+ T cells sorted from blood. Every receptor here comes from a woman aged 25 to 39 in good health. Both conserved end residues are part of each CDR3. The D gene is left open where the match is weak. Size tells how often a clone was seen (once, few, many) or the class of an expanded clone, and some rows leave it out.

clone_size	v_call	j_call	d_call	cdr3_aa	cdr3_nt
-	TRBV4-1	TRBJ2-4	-	CASSQEIEQTAQYF	TGCGCCAGCAGCCAAGAAATCGAACAAACGGCTCAGTACTTC
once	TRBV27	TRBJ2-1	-	CASSSLRDGYNEQFF	TGTGCCAGCAGTTCTCTCCGAGATGGGTACAATGAGCAGTTCTTC
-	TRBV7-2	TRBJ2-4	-	CASSPTQYF	TGTGCCAGCAGCCCAACTCAGTACTTC
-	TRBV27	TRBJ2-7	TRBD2	CASSFLGGSYEQYF	TGTGCCAGCAGTTTTTTGGGGGGGTCCTACGAGCAGTACTTC
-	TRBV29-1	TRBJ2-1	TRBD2	CSAQGTSGHNEQFF	TGCAGCGCCCAGGGGACTAGCGGACACAATGAGCAGTTCTTC
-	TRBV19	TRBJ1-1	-	CASSPRPRASTEAFF	TGTGCCAGTAGTCCCAGACCGCGGGCTAGCACTGAAGCTTTCTTT
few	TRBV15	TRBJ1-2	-	CATRYGGSSGYTF	TGTGCCACCAGGTACGGGGGTTCATCTGGCTACACCTTC
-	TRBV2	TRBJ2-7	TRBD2	CASTRTSGYEQYF	TGTGCCAGCACCCGGACTAGCGGCTACGAGCAGTACTTC
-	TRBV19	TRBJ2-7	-	CASSTGQRYEQYF	TGTGCCAGTAGTACAGGACAGCGCTACGAGCAGTACTTC
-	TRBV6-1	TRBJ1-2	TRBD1	CASSETGTGEYGYTF	TGTGCCAGCAGTGAAACCGGGACAGGGGAATATGGCTACACCTTC
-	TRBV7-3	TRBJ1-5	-	CASSLIGGVAQVFQPQHF	TGTGCCAGCAGCTTAATCGGTGGGGTCGCCCAAGTATTTCAGCCCCAGCATTTT
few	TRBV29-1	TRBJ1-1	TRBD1	CSVPVRAGGAEAFF	TGCAGCGTCCCCGTACGGGCAGGGGGTGCTGAAGCTTTCTTT
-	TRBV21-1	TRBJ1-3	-	CAPGNTIYF	TGTGCTCCTGGAAACACCATATATTTT
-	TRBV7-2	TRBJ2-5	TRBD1	CASSLGPGTGTQETQYF	TGTGCCAGCAGCTTAGGACCAGGGACAGGTACTCAAGAGACCCAGTACTTC
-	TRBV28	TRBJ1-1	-	CASGTNTEAFF	TGTGCCAGCGGGACGAACACTGAAGCTTTCTTT
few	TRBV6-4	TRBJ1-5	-	CASSEDPSSNQPQHF	TGTGCCAGCAGTGAGGACCCTAGTAGCAATCAGCCCCAGCATTTT
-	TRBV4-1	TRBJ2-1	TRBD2	CASSQEGASGYNEQFF	TGCGCCAGCAGCCAAGAGGGCGCTAGCGGGTACAATGAGCAGTTCTTC
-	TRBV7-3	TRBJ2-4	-	CASSLMGGVQNIQYF	TGTGCCAGCAGCTTAATGGGGGGCGTACAAAACATTCAGTACTTC
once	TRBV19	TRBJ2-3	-	CASSIRTSTDTQYF	TGTGCCAGTAGTATAAGGACCTCCACAGATACGCAGTATTTT
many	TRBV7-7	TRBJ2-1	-	CASSLDPGAGEQFF	TGTGCCAGCAGCTTAGACCCCGGAGCGGGTGAGCAGTTCTTC
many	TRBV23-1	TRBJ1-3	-	CASSHTDSGNTIYF	TGCGCCAGCAGTCACACGGACTCTGGAAACACCATATATTTT
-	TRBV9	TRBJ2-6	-	CASQGAVSGANVLTF	TGTGCCAGTCAAGGAGCGGTATCTGGGGCCAACGTCCTGACTTTC
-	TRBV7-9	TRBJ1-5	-	CASSAGTHYQPQHF	TGTGCCAGCAGCGCCGGGACCCACTATCAGCCCCAGCATTTT
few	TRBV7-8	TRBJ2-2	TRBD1	CASSQGQGSTGELFF	TGTGCCAGCAGCCAAGGACAGGGGAGCACCGGGGAGCTGTTTTTT
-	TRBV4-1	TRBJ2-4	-	CASSQESPVLAKNIQYF	TGCGCCAGCAGCCAAGAATCGCCAGTGTTAGCCAAAAACATTCAGTACTTC
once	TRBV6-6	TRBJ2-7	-	CASSYSSYEQYF	TGTGCCAGCAGTTACTCGTCATACGAGCAGTACTTC
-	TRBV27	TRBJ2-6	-	CASRGFVSGANVLTF	TGTGCCAGCAGGGGGTTTGTGTCTGGGGCCAACGTCCTGACTTTC
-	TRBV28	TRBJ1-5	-	CASRIQENQPQHF	TGTGCCAGCAGGATACAGGAAAATCAGCCCCAGCATTTT
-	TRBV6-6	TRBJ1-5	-	CATQLGNRGSNQPQHF	TGTGCCACTCAGCTAGGGAATAGGGGAAGCAATCAGCCCCAGCATTTT
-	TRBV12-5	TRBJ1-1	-	CASGLVRSSGIAEAFF	TGTGCTAGTGGTTTGGTACGGAGTAGTGGGATCGCTGAAGCTTTCTTT
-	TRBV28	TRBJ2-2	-	CASRLTTGELFF	TGTGCCAGCAGACTAACGACCGGGGAGCTGTTTTTT
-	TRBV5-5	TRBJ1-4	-	CASSLLGIYNEKLFF	TGTGCCAGCAGCTTGTTGGGGATCTACAATGAAAAACTGTTTTTT
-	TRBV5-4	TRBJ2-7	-	CASSPSSANYEQYF	TGTGCCAGCAGCCCCTCAAGTGCGAACTACGAGCAGTACTTC
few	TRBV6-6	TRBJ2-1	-	CASSYSPGRYNEQFF	TGTGCCAGCAGTTACTCACCCGGGAGATACAATGAGCAGTTCTTC
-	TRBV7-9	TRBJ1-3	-	CASSLSSGTIYF	TGTGCCAGCAGCTTATCCTCCGGCACCATATATTTT
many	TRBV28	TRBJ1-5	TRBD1	CASSSLDRGQPQHF	TGTGCCAGCAGTTCCTTGGACAGGGGTCAGCCCCAGCATTTT
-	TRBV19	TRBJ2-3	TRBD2	CASSPTTSEVWDTQYF	TGTGCCAGTAGTCCTACGACTAGCGAGGTTTGGGATACGCAGTATTTT
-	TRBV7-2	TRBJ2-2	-	CASSSYTGNTGELFF	TGTGCCAGCAGCTCCTATACAGGGAACACCGGGGAGCTGTTTTTT
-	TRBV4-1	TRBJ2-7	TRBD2	CASSQPTSGSHEQYF	TGCGCCAGCAGCCAACCGACTAGCGGGAGCCACGAGCAGTACTTC
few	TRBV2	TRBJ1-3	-	CASSGRAGNTIYF	TGTGCCAGCAGTGGGCGGGCTGGAAACACCATATATTTT
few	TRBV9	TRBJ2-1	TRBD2	CASSPRLAVYNEQFF	TGTGCCAGCAGCCCTCGCCTAGCGGTCTACAATGAGCAGTTCTTC